Shown below are 28 T cell receptor beta chains from a single sample sequenced in a study of shared clonotypes between healthy human individuals (dated by TCRdb to the early 2020s). Library generation was performed with the immunoSEQ multiplex PCR assay. TCRdb stores this immuneACCESS table with in-frame sequences only. Part of the clones is absent; in the studies checked, under half of the shortfall reflects unresolved V genes, and no reason is known for the rest. For this sample there are over 75,000 clones; 60% to 70% appear just once. The ten largest clones add up to roughly 49% of the sample. Source material: memory CD8+ T cells sorted from blood. Sample cell subset or site, as interpreted from the label and publication: CD45RO+ cells pooled with CCR7-negative TemRA cells. Source of these receptors: a man aged 25-40 years in good health.

The J gene is TRBJ2-4, the V gene TRBV5-5, with D perhaps TRBD1 (5 bases). The length of the CDR3 is 15 residues. Germline lookup yields CDR1 SGHKS and CDR2 YYEKEE (reference sequence). Trimming pared 4 bases from V and 0 bases from J, leaving 11 bases between. Here the CDR3 DNA reads TGTGCCAGCAGCGTCGACAGAGTAGCCAAAAACATTCAGTACTTC. Its protein product is CASSVDRVAKNIQYF.

This clone was counted once. J is TRBJ1-1 and V is TRBV6-5, with D perhaps TRBD1 (5 bases). CDR3 length equals 16 residues. Trimming stripped 3 bases from V and 3 bases from J, with 17 bases between. The V gene's germline CDR1 is MNHEY and CDR2 SVGAGI. CDR3 protein: CASSYPWGGTDTEAFF. CDR3 DNA sequence: TGTGCCAGCAGTTATCCGTGGGGGGGAACGGACACTGAAGCTTTCTTT.

CDR3 amino acids: CASSLGGDEQYF. CDR3 in DNA: TGTGCCAGCAGCTTAGGGGGGGACGAGCAGTACTTC. This chain links TRBV7-2 with TRBJ2-7, with a tentative D call TRBD2 (6 bases). Germline V gives CDR1 SGHTA, CDR2 FQGNSA. There are 12 residues in the CDR3. Trimming left V 1 base short and J 5 bases short, with 6 bases between.

CDR3 amino acids: CASSVPRRGQHRYEQYF. CDR3 coding DNA: TGTGCCAGCAGTGTTCCGAGGAGGGGACAGCACCGGTACGAGCAGTACTTC. The V gene is TRBV28, the J gene TRBJ2-7, with D perhaps TRBD1 (7 bases). Trimming took 5 bases from V and 4 from J, leaving 24 bases between them. The CDR3 is 17 amino acids. The V gene's germline CDR1 is MDHEN and CDR2 SYDVKM.

This clone has at least ten counts. Within the sample, other DNA sequences also encode this same CDR3. The chain employs TRBV28 and TRBJ2-6; TRBD1 agrees at 7 bases. CDR1 MDHEN and CDR2 SYDVKM come from the germline V gene. CDR3 length: 16 residues. V gave up 2 bases and J gave up 0 bases; unmatched junction bases: 1. CDR3 in DNA: TGTGCCAGCAGTTTAGGGACAGTCTCTGGGGCCAACGTCCTGACTTTC. The encoded protein is CASSLGTVSGANVLTF.

The chain employs TRBV5-5 and TRBJ2-1; D remains unclear. Germline V gene data show CDR1 as SGHKS and CDR2 as YYEKEE (reference sequence). There are 16 residues in the CDR3. V dropped 0 bases and J dropped 8 bases, with 18 bases sitting between them. The chain's CDR3 is CASSLGGTGFLDEQFF. The CDR3 nucleotides read TGTGCCAGCAGCTTGGGGGGAACCGGATTTCTCGATGAGCAGTTCTTC. Based on the CDR3 plus reference TRBV5-5 and TRBJ2-1, the full variable domain is DAGVTQSPTHLIKTRGQQVTLRCSPISGHKSVSWYQQVLGQGPQFIFQYYEKEERGRGNFPDRFSARQFPNYSSELNVNALLLGDSALYLCASSLGGTGFLDEQFFGPGTRLTVL.

The J gene is TRBJ2-2, the V gene TRBV7-2, with D perhaps matching TRBD2 (6 bases). The V end was cut by 11 bases, the J end by 7 bases, with 14 bases between. This CDR3 is 12 amino acids long. Looked up from germline, CDR1 is SGHTA and CDR2 is FQGNSA. CDR3 in DNA: TGTGCCCACCACGGAGGGCACGGGGAGCTGTTTTTT. It codes for CAHHGGHGELFF.

The V and J genes are TRBV9 and TRBJ2-4; D could derive from TRBD1 or TRBD2 (5 bases each). Deletions cut 0 bases from V and 8 bases from J, with 12 bases between. This CDR3 region has 14 residues. Per germline, CDR1 SGDLS and CDR2 YYNGEE. The CDR3 DNA sequence: TGTGCCAGCAGCGTAGGAGGGACGATGGACATTCAGTACTTC. Amino acids: CASSVGGTMDIQYF.

Details on this clone: Since a far larger clone is one base different, this is likely a read error. The chain links TRBV2 to TRBJ1-1; D is undetermined. There are 13 residues in the CDR3. The germline CDR1 and CDR2 sequences are SNHLY and FYNNEI. The CDR3 sequence is CASSPQRNTEAFF. The CDR3 DNA reads as TGCGCCAGCAGCCCCCAACGGAACACTGAAGCTTTCTTT.

The chain carries TRBV25-1 and TRBJ2-4, with 7 bases matching TRBD1. This CDR3 is 15 amino acids long. From germline, CDR1 is MGHDK and CDR2 SYGVNS. With 4 bases clipped from V and 2 bases from J, the junction kept 5 bases outside the gene matches. CDR3 coding DNA: TGTGCCAGCAGTGCAACAGGGGCATCCAAAAACATTCAGTACTTC. This codes for CASSATGASKNIQYF.

CDR3 protein: CASSKVNHWGHTGELFF. DNA for the CDR3: TGTGCCAGCAGCAAAGTTAACCACTGGGGACACACCGGGGAGCTGTTTTTT. The chain couples TRBV21-1 to TRBJ2-2. TRBV21-1 is shown as a pseudogene. The CDR3 runs to 17 residues.

V is TRBV11-3 and J is TRBJ2-1; no firm D call. There are 14 residues in the CDR3. Per the germline V gene, CDR1 is SGHNT and CDR2 is YENEEA. V dropped 2 bases and J dropped 10 bases, with 15 bases sitting between them. The CDR3 nucleotides read TGTGCCAGCAGCTTATATCCGCTTGCACCGGAGCAGTTCTTC. Translated, it gives CASSLYPLAPEQFF.

In this sample, this clone turned up a few times. The rearrangement links TRBV27 to TRBJ2-7; TRBD1 matches at 11 bases. Unmatched junction bases numbered 1, after V lost 2 bases and J lost 1 base. This CDR3 is built from 15 residues. The V gene's germline CDR1 is MNHEY and CDR2 SMNVEV (reference sequence). The DNA for the CDR3 is TGTGCCAGCAGTTTAGGGACAGGGGGTTCCTACGAGCAGTACTTC. It translates to CASSLGTGGSYEQYF.

The V call is TRBV28, the J call TRBJ2-2, with D possibly matching TRBD2 (6 bases). Germline loops: CDR1 MDHEN, CDR2 SYDVKM. V dropped 7 bases and J dropped 4 bases, with 16 bases sitting between them. The CDR3 has 15 residues. The CDR3: CASTPGGSVTGELFF. The CDR3, as DNA: TGTGCCAGCACTCCCGGGGGAAGCGTCACCGGGGAGCTGTTTTTT.

V usage is TRBV29-1 and J usage is TRBJ2-1, with D possibly being TRBD1 (5 bases). CDR3 size: 12 residues. Trimming left V 5 bases short and J 10 bases short, with 15 bases between. The germline gives CDR1 SQVTM, CDR2 ANQGSEA. The CDR3 sequence: CSVRKGVPEQFF. The DNA for the CDR3 is TGCAGCGTTCGAAAAGGGGTCCCCGAGCAGTTCTTC.

The chain is built from TRBV6-5 and TRBJ2-7, with 11 bases aligning to TRBD1. V was clipped by 5 bases and J by 3 bases; unmatched bases: 3. Germline CDR1 and CDR2: MNHEY and SVGAGI. The CDR3 has 14 amino acids. CDR3 sequence: CASSIGTGGYEQYF. CDR3 nucleotides: TGTGCCAGCAGTATTGGGACAGGGGGCTACGAGCAGTACTTC.

J is TRBJ2-1 and V is TRBV14; 8 bases line up with TRBD2. V trimming: 0 bases; J trimming: 3 bases; junction bases outside the gene matches: 13. Germline loops: CDR1 SGHDN, CDR2 FVKESK. The CDR3 has 19 amino acids. The DNA of the CDR3 is TGTGCCAGCAGCCAAGAAAGGCCGAAGGGAGCGGGGGACTACAATGAGCAGTTCTTC. Its protein is CASSQERPKGAGDYNEQFF.

In this sample, this clone turned up a few times. The junction departs from germline at one end; a sequencing error may be responsible. V and J are TRBV7-7 and TRBJ2-1; possible D gene TRBD2, 6 bases. The CDR3 runs to 13 residues. Germline loops: CDR1 SSHAT, CDR2 FNYEAQ (reference sequence). The CDR3 DNA reads TGTGCTAGCAGCTATGGACTAAACAATGAGCAGTTCTTC. Its protein is CASSYGLNNEQFF.

This clone was counted between two and nine times. V is TRBV6-4 and J is TRBJ2-3, with 7 bases aligning to TRBD1. The V gene end was trimmed by 6 bases and the J gene end by 8 bases; junction bases not matched to a gene: 14. The CDR3 extends over 15 amino acids. Per germline, CDR1 MRHNA and CDR2 SNTAGT. The CDR3 bases are TGTGCCAGCAGCCCTACAGGGGCGGTGAGGGGTACGCAGTATTTT. Its translation: CASSPTGAVRGTQYF.

In its sample, this clone was seen many times. The chain carries TRBV30 and TRBJ2-1; 10 positions match TRBD1. Losses at the gene ends were 2 bases for V and 3 bases for J; bases not matched to a gene: 1. Germline V gene lookup returns CDR1 GTSNPN and CDR2 SVGIG (reference sequence). There are 14 residues in the CDR3. CDR3 sequence: CAWSWDRGYNEQFF. The CDR3 nucleotides read TGTGCCTGGAGTTGGGACAGGGGCTACAATGAGCAGTTCTTC. The entire variable domain, with the rest obtained from reference TRBV30 and TRBJ2-1, is as follows: SQTIHQWPATLVQPVGSPLSLECTVEGTSNPNLYWYRQAAGRGLQLLFYSVGIGQISSEVPQNLSASRPQDRQFILSSKKLLLSDSGFYLCAWSWDRGYNEQFFGPGTRLTVL.

The chain has TRBV7-9 and TRBJ1-4, with 9 positions matching TRBD1. Germline V gives CDR1 SEHNR, CDR2 FQNEAQ (reference sequence). V lost 4 bases and J lost 5; bases outside the gene matches: 14. CDR3 length: 18 amino acids. The CDR3 protein is CASSSVDRGVWENEKLFF. The DNA of the CDR3 is TGTGCCAGCAGCTCCGTGGACAGGGGAGTGTGGGAGAATGAAAAACTGTTTTTT.

The CDR3 spells CASSPETRVIGELFF. DNA of the CDR3: TGTGCCAGCAGCCCCGAAACCAGGGTGATCGGGGAGCTGTTTTTT. This chain links TRBV7-6 with TRBJ2-2; D possibly corresponds to TRBD1 (5 bases). Trimming removed 5 bases from V and 7 bases from J, with 17 bases in between. This CDR3 has 15 amino acids. CDR1 SGHVS and CDR2 FNYEAQ come from the germline V gene.

In its sample, this clone was seen a few times. The rearrangement uses TRBV19 and TRBJ1-5; a weak D match, TRBD1 (6 bases). In germline, CDR1 is LNHDA, CDR2 SQIVND (reference sequence). V was pared by 5 bases and J by 1 base, with 18 bases between. The CDR3 totals 17 residues. CDR3 protein: CASSLRLGQGSNQPQHF. The CDR3 DNA reads as TGTGCCAGTAGTCTTCGTTTGGGGCAGGGGAGCAATCAGCCCCAGCATTTT.

The chain combines TRBV4-3 with TRBJ2-1; no clear D gene. The V gene lost 6 bases and the J gene lost 1 base, with 13 bases spanning the gap. CDR1 and CDR2 from the germline V gene are LGHNA and YSLEER. There are 15 residues in the CDR3. The CDR3 nucleotides are TGCGCCAGCAGAGACCGGGCCGAATCCTACAATGAGCAGTTCTTC. Protein: CASRDRAESYNEQFF.

The chain recombines TRBV18 with TRBJ2-5; 8 bases map to TRBD2. The germline V gene encodes CDR1 KGHSH and CDR2 LQKENI. The CDR3 is made up of 20 amino acids. Trimming removed 1 base from V and 5 bases from J; junction bases left unmatched: 21. CDR3: CASSPLSGSQAASGVETQYF. In nucleotides, the CDR3 is TGTGCCAGCTCACCACTAAGCGGGAGCCAAGCCGCCTCCGGGGTGGAGACCCAGTACTTC.

The chain carries TRBV5-6 and TRBJ1-2; 12 bases fit TRBD1. The CDR3 consists of 16 residues. The V gene's germline CDR1 is SGHDT and CDR2 YYEEEE. Trimming cost V 4 bases and J 8 bases; bases outside gene matches: 12. CDR3 region: CASSTRDRGRLFGYTF. CDR3 DNA sequence: TGTGCCAGCAGCACCCGGGACAGGGGGCGTCTCTTCGGCTACACCTTC.

The genes are TRBV6-5 and TRBJ2-7; 8 nucleotides agree with TRBD2. V trimming: 7 bases; J trimming: 6 bases; junction bases outside the gene matches: 14. This CDR3 has 15 residues. Germline V lookup: CDR1 MNHEY, CDR2 SVGAGI. The DNA for the CDR3 is TGTGCCAGCATCAAAACGGGGACGGGAGGGTCCGAGCAGTACTTC. Translated, it gives CASIKTGTGGSEQYF.

This chain uses TRBV4-1 with TRBJ2-1, with a tentative D call TRBD2 (5 bases). Per the germline V gene, CDR1 is MGHRA and CDR2 is YSYEKL. Trimming shortened V by 1 base and J by 9 bases, and 10 bases separated the two germline ends. The CDR3 covers 13 residues. The CDR3 here is CASSQVEAGEQFF. In DNA form, the CDR3 reads TGCGCCAGCAGCCAAGTCGAGGCGGGTGAGCAGTTCTTC.